One T cell receptor (beta chain) is described in this entry. Its antigen target is currently unknown. Nothing much larger sits one base from this clone, and base qualities are not available. The data stem from a study of blood T cell repertoires in COVID-19 (dated by TCRdb to 2020 to 2022). Study-wide context: Samples covering the acute and convalescent phases of COVID-19 were provided by collaborators in the United States, Italy and Spain. The prospective study material was composed of cDNA or gDNA derived from T cells, B-cell-depleted T cells, or PBMCs. The dataset comprised deeply sampled blood TCRbeta repertoires from subjects exposed to, actively infected with, or recovered from COVID-19. The repertoires were made available in a free public database intended to serve as a resource for research on the immune response to SARS-CoV-2. Samples were obtained from the ongoing ImmuneRACE study (first 160 participants) and from over a thousand subjects provided by 6 global collaborators. A de-identified subject ID, COVID-19 status, age in years and sex were almost always included in the sample metadata. HLA class I and class II types, where available, came from metadata supplied by the sample provider rather than from assay-based typing.

Inclusive of the bounding cysteine and phenylalanine, the CDR3 is 14 residues long. Only the CDR3 portion is preserved as DNA: 42 bases, with reading frame beginning at the first base. CDR1 is given as LNHDA and CDR2 as SQIVND, both from the germline V gene (reference sequence). Unmatched junction bases come to 5, with V trimmed by 5 bases and J by 4 bases. The full study reports these points: The amount of clinical and demographic metadata varied by source and participant and was provided uncurated.

TCRbeta CDR3 regions were amplified from genomic DNA using the immunoSEQ Assay, a bias-controlled multiplex PCR. Per the source publication's procedure: The number of nucleated cells in each sample was estimated from the amplification of reference gene primers within the assay. Sequence reads were collapsed and filtered to measure the absolute abundance of every unique TCRbeta CDR3 rearrangement. For each sample, productive Simpson clonality was calculated by taking the square root of Simpson's diversity index across productive rearrangements. TCRdb took this table from immuneACCESS and kept in-frame rearrangements with V and J called. Such tables lack part of the clones; where checked against another copy, unresolved V genes explain under half of the gap, and the rest is unexplained. V, J and clone size derive from that table, while D and trimming were established from the DNA sequence. Recorded for this sample are some 370,000 clones; about four fifths of them occurred a single time. Of the sample, 5.1% falls within the top ten clones.

Enrolling through a virtual design, the prospective study's participants ranged in age from about 18 to 89 years and lived across 24 United States geographic areas. Cohort assignment in the prospective study relied on participant-reported clinical history from a screening survey and a study questionnaire. Recovered participants in ImmuneRACE Cohort 3 were defined by two consecutive negative NP/OP PCR tests, clearance by a healthcare professional, or resolution of symptoms. Mobile phlebotomists in the prospective study collected whole blood, serum and a nasopharyngeal or oropharyngeal swab from every participant. Participants in the prospective study had the option to provide additional blood draws and questionnaires over a roughly 2-month period. Before DNA extraction, prospective study blood samples were shipped either frozen or at room temperature.

This sequence originates from a woman aged 50 to 65 who had recovered from COVID-19. Sequencing input: PBMCs or T cells enriched from blood (not recorded which). The chain employs TRBV19 and TRBJ1-1; 9 bases in the junction line up with TRBD1. The DNA sequence is given as TGTGCCAGTAGTGGTGGACAGGGGCGCACTGAAGCTTTCTTT. It translates to CASSGGQGRTEAFF.